Given below is one TCR beta chain in context. These data come from a study of blood T cell repertoires in COVID-19. Measured with immunoSEQ multiplex PCR; TCRdb has only the in-frame clones, and not every one. The sample has around 380,000 clones; roughly 86% are singletons. Between the trimmed V and J ends, which lost 6 bases and 3 bases, there was a span of 14 bases. This CDR3 has 14 amino acids. CDR1 KGHSH and CDR2 LQKENI come from the germline V gene. This receptor was obtained from a human donor with acute or convalescent COVID-19. The donor label of this sample is uncertain. The sequenced sample consisted of peripheral blood. This chain connects TRBV18 to TRBJ1-1; weak D call: TRBD1 (5 bases). In DNA form, the CDR3 reads TGTGCCAGCTCGCATCTTGGGGGGGACACTGAAGCTTTCTTT. Its translation is CASSHLGGDTEAFF.